This TCR beta chain is drawn from a study of OX40 agonist ivuxolimab in advanced cancers. The CDR3 length is 13 residues. Germline loops: CDR1 MNHNS, CDR2 SASEGT. J lost 9 bases, V lost 3 bases, and 4 bases had no gene match. TCRdb's table, derived via immunoSEQ multiplex PCR, lists solely in-frame clones and lacks some. The table shows under 90,000 clones, with 80% to 95% occurring only once. The clonotype originates from an adult with an advanced solid tumor such as melanoma, head and neck, liver or kidney cancer. The V and J genes are TRBV6-1 and TRBJ1-2, with 10 bases aligning to TRBD1. Material: CD4+ or CD8+ T cells sorted from blood, obtained in a trial of the OX40 agonist ivuxolimab. CDR3 loop: CASSEDRGFRYTF. The CDR3 nucleotides are TGTGCCAGCAGTGAGGACAGGGGGTTCCGCTACACCTTC.